This T cell receptor beta chain was sequenced during a study of T cell responses to AZD1222 COVID-19 vaccine. Study-level information: Second-dose timings of about 4 or about 12 weeks were pooled.

Germline V gene lookup returns CDR1 MNHNS and CDR2 SASEGT. The CDR3 totals 15 residues. V was cut by 1 base and J by 1 base, with 10 bases left in between. Notes on this clone: The target antigen is unknown.

Assay: immunoSEQ multiplex PCR; the TCRdb copy retains only in-frame clones and omits some. The sample includes roughly 120,000 clones, roughly 90% of them seen just once. Study findings and constraints: Females outnumbered males among donors, who were mostly white British; clonal diversity was possibly underestimated. Unmutated variant regions reportedly attract nearly half of all spike-specific TCRs.

The TCR comes from an adult in good health. This chain joins TRBV6-1 and TRBJ1-1; D is possibly TRBD1 (5 bases). The starting material was peripheral blood, obtained on day 0 of AZD1222 vaccination. Here the CDR3 DNA reads TGTGCCAGCAGTGAAGGGGGGTTTGGGAACACTGAAGCTTTCTTT. It codes for CASSEGGFGNTEAFF.